A selection of T cell receptor beta chains follows, all from one sample in a study of identical twins. One entry per CDR3 protein results from TCRdb running MiXCR on the 5' RACE reads. The sample consists of hundreds of thousands of distinct CDR3 sequences, 5.5% to 8% of them appearing once. These same records also appear under a second study, on yellow fever vaccine responses in identical twins.

The sequencing sample was made of memory (CD45RO+) T cells sorted from blood. These TCRs come from a woman between 18 and 29 years old in good health. The CDR3 runs from the conserved cysteine through the conserved F or W. The D gene is left open where the match is weak. Size tells how often a clone was seen (once, few, many) or the class of an expanded clone, and some rows leave it out.

D: .; J: TRBJ1-4; V: TRBV7-9; size: .; DNA: TGTGCCAGCAGCCCGCACAGCGAAAAACTGTTTTTT; CDR3: CASSPHSEKLFF
D: .; J: TRBJ2-5; V: TRBV5-1; size: many; DNA: TGCGCCAGCAGCTTTTCGGCAGTACAAGAGACCCAGTACTTC; CDR3: CASSFSAVQETQYF
D: .; J: TRBJ2-3; V: TRBV20-1; size: many; DNA: TGCAGTGCTAGAGATCGCCGGAGGGAGGCGGGCACAGATACGCAGTATTTT; CDR3: CSARDRRREAGTDTQYF
D: .; J: TRBJ2-1; V: TRBV6-1; size: .; DNA: TGTGCCAGCAGAACAGAGAACCTCTACAATGAGCAGTTCTTC; CDR3: CASRTENLYNEQFF
D: .; J: TRBJ2-1; V: TRBV27; size: .; DNA: TGTGCCAGCCAGTTCGTCCCCGGTTCCAATGAGCAGTTCTTC; CDR3: CASQFVPGSNEQFF
D: TRBD2; J: TRBJ2-3; V: TRBV14; size: few; DNA: TGTGCCAGCAGCCGGGGACTAGCGGGTTATACTGGGGATACGCAGTATTTT; CDR3: CASSRGLAGYTGDTQYF
D: .; J: TRBJ2-3; V: TRBV12-3/TRBV12-4; size: few; DNA: TGTGCCAGCAGTTTTGAAGGACTACCCCTTCGCACAGATACGCAGTATTTT; CDR3: CASSFEGLPLRTDTQYF
D: TRBD1; J: TRBJ2-1; V: TRBV12-3/TRBV12-4; size: many; DNA: TGTGCCAGCCTGGGACAGGGGTACAATGAGCAGTTCTTC; CDR3: CASLGQGYNEQFF
D: .; J: TRBJ1-1; V: TRBV10-3; size: many; DNA: TGTGCCATCAGTGATATGGGGCTGAACACTGAAGCTTTCTTT; CDR3: CAISDMGLNTEAFF
D: TRBD2; J: TRBJ2-7; V: TRBV27; size: .; DNA: TGTGCCAGCAGTAGGACTAGCCCCTACGAGCAGTACTTC; CDR3: CASSRTSPYEQYF
D: TRBD2; J: TRBJ2-5; V: TRBV12-3/TRBV12-4; size: many; DNA: TGTGCCAGCAGTTTCGGGGTAGCGGGAGTGCAAGAGACCCAGTACTTC; CDR3: CASSFGVAGVQETQYF
D: TRBD2; J: TRBJ2-1; V: TRBV19; size: .; DNA: TGTGCCAGTAGCGCTCTAGCGGGCGACCGCAATGAGCAGTTCTTC; CDR3: CASSALAGDRNEQFF
D: .; J: TRBJ1-5; V: TRBV7-8; size: many; DNA: TGTGCCAGCAGCTTAGATGGGGCGGGAAATCAGCCCCAGCATTTT; CDR3: CASSLDGAGNQPQHF
D: .; J: TRBJ2-3; V: TRBV18; size: .; DNA: TGTGCCAGCTCACCGGACAGCCACACAGATACGCAGTATTTT; CDR3: CASSPDSHTDTQYF
D: .; J: TRBJ2-5; V: TRBV20-1; size: .; DNA: TGCAGTGCTAGACCCCCGTTCCGGGGAGCGCAGACCCAGTACTTC; CDR3: CSARPPFRGAQTQYF
D: .; J: TRBJ2-1; V: TRBV7-5; size: .; DNA: .; CDR3: CISVSEARTAPNEQFF
D: .; J: TRBJ2-1; V: TRBV20-1; size: many; DNA: TGCAGTGCTAGTGCGGGGAGCTCCTACAATGAGCAGTTCTTC; CDR3: CSASAGSSYNEQFF
D: TRBD1; J: TRBJ1-2; V: TRBV6-1; size: many; DNA: TGTGCCAGTACACAGGGGCGAGGCTACACCTTC; CDR3: CASTQGRGYTF
D: TRBD1; J: TRBJ2-5; V: TRBV15; size: many; DNA: TGTGCCACCAGCAGACTCCCGGGACAGGGGAAATCAGAGACCCAGTACTTC; CDR3: CATSRLPGQGKSETQYF
D: TRBD2; J: TRBJ2-7; V: TRBV11-3; size: few; DNA: TGTGCCAGCAGCATCGGACTAGCGGGGGCCTACGAGCAGTACTTC; CDR3: CASSIGLAGAYEQYF
D: .; J: TRBJ1-2; V: TRBV6-1; size: .; DNA: TGTGCCAGCAGTGAGAACAGCTATGGCTACACCTTC; CDR3: CASSENSYGYTF
D: .; J: TRBJ2-7; V: TRBV10-3; size: .; DNA: TGTGCCATCGGAGGGGGCTTGCTCGAGCAGTGCTTC; CDR3: CAIGGGLLEQCF
D: .; J: TRBJ2-7; V: TRBV5-1; size: .; DNA: TGCGCCAGCACAATGGCGGGGAACCCCTACAACGAGCAGTACTTC; CDR3: CASTMAGNPYNEQYF
D: TRBD2; J: TRBJ2-5; V: TRBV12-3/TRBV12-4; size: few; DNA: TGTGCCAGCAGTTTAATCCCTAGCGGCTGGGAGACCCAGTACTTC; CDR3: CASSLIPSGWETQYF
D: TRBD1; J: TRBJ2-1; V: TRBV28; size: .; DNA: TGTGCCAGCAGTTCGGGACAGGGTAATCACAATGAGAAGTTCTTC; CDR3: CASSSGQGNHNEKFF
D: .; J: TRBJ1-1; V: TRBV12-3/TRBV12-4; size: many; DNA: TGTGCCAGCATCCCCCAGAACACTGAAGCTTTCTTT; CDR3: CASIPQNTEAFF
D: TRBD1; J: TRBJ2-6; V: TRBV28; size: many; DNA: TGTGCCAGCAGTTTATTACACTGGGGACAGAGGGGGTCGGCTGGGGCCAACGTCCTGACTTTC; CDR3: CASSLLHWGQRGSAGANVLTF
D: .; J: TRBJ1-1; V: TRBV2; size: many; DNA: TGTGCCAGCAGTGAGATCACTGAAGCTTTCTTT; CDR3: CASSEITEAFF
D: .; J: TRBJ2-7; V: TRBV6-2/TRBV6-3; size: many; DNA: TGTGCCAGCAGTTCCACCCTTAGCGGCTCCCTTCTGGGGAACGAGCAGTACTTC; CDR3: CASSSTLSGSLLGNEQYF
D: TRBD2; J: TRBJ2-7; V: TRBV3-1; size: few; DNA: TGTGCCAGCAGCCTTAGCGGGGTCTCCTACGAGCAGTACTTC; CDR3: CASSLSGVSYEQYF
D: TRBD2; J: TRBJ2-1; V: TRBV12-3/TRBV12-4; size: few; DNA: TGTGCCAGCAGTTTAGCGGGACCTAGCGGGAGGGCCAGTGAGCAGTTCTTC; CDR3: CASSLAGPSGRASEQFF
D: TRBD2; J: TRBJ2-1; V: TRBV5-5; size: many; DNA: TGTGCCAGCAGCAATTTGGGCGGGGGGGCTAATGAGCAGTTCTTC; CDR3: CASSNLGGGANEQFF
D: TRBD1; J: TRBJ1-1; V: TRBV6-2/TRBV6-3; size: few; DNA: TGTGCCAGCAGGGGACAGGGTGACACTGAAGCTTTCTTT; CDR3: CASRGQGDTEAFF
D: .; J: TRBJ2-3; V: TRBV24-1; size: few; DNA: TGTGCCACCAGTGACACTCCTTCAGTCGCAGATACGCAGTATTTT; CDR3: CATSDTPSVADTQYF
D: .; J: TRBJ1-1; V: TRBV5-8; size: many; DNA: TGTGCCAGCAGGACCCGACTGGGACGGAACACTGAAGCTTTCTTT; CDR3: CASRTRLGRNTEAFF
D: TRBD1; J: TRBJ1-2; V: TRBV6-1; size: few; DNA: TGTGCCAGCCAAACCGGACAGGGGGTTTATGGCTACACCTTC; CDR3: CASQTGQGVYGYTF
D: TRBD1; J: TRBJ2-7; V: TRBV3-1; size: few; DNA: TGTGCCAGCAGCTATCAGGGGGTTGAGCAGTACTTC; CDR3: CASSYQGVEQYF
D: TRBD2; J: TRBJ2-1; V: TRBV6-1; size: .; DNA: TGTGCCAGCAGTCTCTCCGGGACTAGCGGGAGATACAATGAGCAGTTCTTC; CDR3: CASSLSGTSGRYNEQFF
D: .; J: TRBJ1-4; V: TRBV7-9; size: .; DNA: TGTGCCAGCAGCTTAGTAACCGGGTCGAAGGAAAAACTGTTTTTT; CDR3: CASSLVTGSKEKLFF
D: .; J: TRBJ2-3; V: TRBV7-8; size: .; DNA: TGTGCCAGCAGCTTAGGTCGTGTTAGCGGCCCAACAGATACGCAGTATTTT; CDR3: CASSLGRVSGPTDTQYF
D: .; J: TRBJ2-3; V: TRBV7-9; size: .; DNA: TGTGCCAGCAGCTTGACATCCCTTAACGCAGATACGCAGTATTTT; CDR3: CASSLTSLNADTQYF
D: TRBD1; J: TRBJ2-2; V: TRBV19; size: .; DNA: TGTGCCAGTAGTGGACGAACAGGGGCCGGGGAGCTGTTTTTT; CDR3: CASSGRTGAGELFF